One and the same sample provided the 25 T cell receptor beta chains below, sequenced in a study of cytomegalovirus exposure and HLA in healthy donors. PCR amplification relied on 60 Vbeta primers (plus 13 Jbeta primers). Libraries were prepared by immunoSEQ multiplex PCR; TCRdb keeps only in-frame clonotypes and omits some of them. This sample has about 170,000 clones, with approximately 78% found just once. Sequencing input: PBMCs. These receptor sequences come from a woman aged 18-35 years in good health and CMV-seronegative.

V gene TRBV6-6 combines with J gene TRBJ1-1, with a tentative D call TRBD1 (5 bases). CDR3 length: 13 residues. From germline, CDR1 is MNHNY and CDR2 SVGAGI (reference sequence). V lost 2 bases, J lost 1 base, and 5 bases lay in between. This chain's CDR3 is CASSYQGNTEAFF. The CDR3 bases are TGTGCCAGCAGTTACCAGGGGAACACTGAAGCTTTCTTT.

The V gene is TRBV29-1, the J gene TRBJ1-5; D ambiguous. Germline lookup yields CDR1 SQVTM and CDR2 ANQGSEA. This CDR3 spans 13 amino acids. V was shortened by 5 bases and J by 4 bases, with 12 bases between the two germline ends. The CDR3 DNA is TGCAGCGTTCTATTTGGGCCAAATCAGCCCCAGCATTTT. It translates to CSVLFGPNQPQHF.

This sequence joins TRBV27 and TRBJ2-3; 8 bases align to TRBD2. The V gene's germline CDR1 is MNHEY and CDR2 SMNVEV (reference sequence). The CDR3 loop spans 15 amino acids. Trimming at V came to 6 bases and at J to 4 bases, leaving 9 bases not matched to a gene. This CDR3 reads CASSLSGTDSDTQYF. CDR3 coding DNA: TGTGCCAGCAGCCTTAGCGGGACGGACTCAGATACGCAGTATTTT.

The chain carries TRBV4-3 and TRBJ2-5; perhaps TRBD1 as D (6 bases). Judging by the DNA end, TRBJ2-7 fits better; the J call may be wrong. Germline V CDR1 and CDR2: LGHNA, YSLEER. The CDR3 is 16 residues long. CDR3: CASSQVGQGKGYEQYF. The CDR3 DNA is TGCGCCAGCAGCCAAGTGGGGCAGGGGAAGGGATACGAGCAGTACTTC.

DNA for the CDR3: TGCGCCAGCAGCTTGGTCGAGTCCACCACTGAGCAGTTCTTC. This translates into CASSLVESTTEQFF. The chain carries TRBV5-1 and TRBJ2-1; D is uncertain. This CDR3 is 14 amino acids long. Trimming took off 0 bases at V and 9 bases at J, with 13 bases between the two ends. Germline V gene sequence: CDR1 SGHRS, CDR2 YFSETQ.

The chain uses TRBV2 and TRBJ2-5; unclear D gene. CDR1 SNHLY and CDR2 FYNNEI come from the germline V gene. The CDR3 is 10 residues long. V shed 8 bases and J shed 5 bases, with 6 bases lying between them. The CDR3 here is CASSRETQYF. In DNA, the CDR3 is TGTGCCAGCTCCAGGGAGACCCAGTACTTC. The full variable domain, rest sourced from reference TRBV2 and TRBJ2-5, is EPEVTQTPSHQVTQMGQEVILRCVPISNHLYFYWYRQILGQKVEFLVSFYNNEISEKSEIFDDQFSVERPDGSNFTLKIRSTKLEDSAMYFCASSRETQYFGPGTRLLVL.

This chain joins TRBV27 and TRBJ1-1, with D possibly being TRBD1 (5 bases). The V gene lost 0 bases and the J gene lost 0 bases, with 14 bases spanning the gap. The germline gives CDR1 MNHEY, CDR2 SMNVEV (reference sequence). The CDR3 contains 17 residues. The chain's CDR3 is CASSLSSGGGLNTEAFF. CDR3 sequence (DNA): TGTGCCAGCAGTTTATCTTCGGGGGGGGGTTTGAACACTGAAGCTTTCTTT.

This clone was counted between two and nine times. The chain joins TRBV15 to TRBJ1-5, with a weak D call TRBD1 (5 bases). This CDR3 is 14 amino acids long. From germline, CDR1 is LNHNV and CDR2 YYDKDF (reference sequence). The V end was cut by 0 bases, the J end by 9 bases, with 12 bases between. The CDR3 loop is CATSRDLGPGPQHF. In nucleotides, the CDR3 is TGTGCCACCAGCAGAGATTTGGGGCCAGGGCCCCAGCATTTT.

The table lists this clone with a few counts. The chain is built from TRBV11-2 and TRBJ2-5, with TRBD1 matching over 11 bases. Germline loops: CDR1 SGHAT, CDR2 FQNNGV. The CDR3 has 16 amino acids. J gave up 0 bases and V 5 bases, and 5 bases lay outside the gene matches. The CDR3 coding sequence is TGTGCCAGCAGCCAAGGGACAGGGGGTTACCAAGAGACCCAGTACTTC. It is translated as CASSQGTGGYQETQYF.

The rearrangement links TRBV18 to TRBJ2-7; 9 bases match TRBD1. The CDR3 runs 15 residues. Germline V lookup: CDR1 KGHSH, CDR2 LQKENI. V gave up 6 bases and J gave up 5 bases; unmatched junction bases: 11. The CDR3 region is CASSRPGTGSHEQYF. CDR3 DNA: TGTGCCAGCTCTCGACCCGGGACAGGGTCCCACGAGCAGTACTTC.

This rearrangement joins TRBV4-3 to TRBJ2-7; perhaps TRBD1 as D (6 bases). This CDR3 comprises 14 residues. Germline-derived CDR1 and CDR2 are LGHNA and YSLEER. Trimming shortened V by 1 base and J by 5 bases, and 12 bases separated the two germline ends. The CDR3 loop is CASSQAGEGNEQYF. As DNA, the CDR3 is TGCGCCAGCAGCCAAGCAGGGGAAGGGAACGAGCAGTACTTC.

The chain couples TRBV6-5 to TRBJ1-5; TRBD1 might be the D (5 bases). Germline V gene sequence: CDR1 MNHEY, CDR2 SVGAGI. V gave up 0 bases and J gave up 7 bases, with 10 bases separating them. This CDR3 has 14 amino acids. The CDR3 spells CASSYSTGLQPQHF. The CDR3, as DNA: TGTGCCAGCAGTTACTCAACAGGTCTCCAGCCCCAGCATTTT.

The gene calls are TRBV2 and TRBJ1-2; D unclear. V dropped 1 base and J dropped 10 bases, with 7 bases sitting between them. The germline gives CDR1 SNHLY, CDR2 FYNNEI. CDR3 length equals 11 residues. The CDR3 loop is CASSEDSFYTF. The CDR3 DNA reads as TGTGCCAGCAGTGAAGACAGCTTCTACACCTTC. The complete variable domain, with remaining parts taken from reference TRBV2 and TRBJ1-2, reads EPEVTQTPSHQVTQMGQEVILRCVPISNHLYFYWYRQILGQKVEFLVSFYNNEISEKSEIFDDQFSVERPDGSNFTLKIRSTKLEDSAMYFCASSEDSFYTFGSGTRLTVV.

The chain couples TRBV4-3 to TRBJ2-1; 7 bases fit TRBD1. Trimming at V came to 2 bases and at J to 13 bases, leaving 5 bases not matched to a gene. Germline CDR1 LGHNA, CDR2 YSLEER. The CDR3 is 12 amino acids. CDR3 loop: CASSQRQGEQFF. The CDR3 DNA sequence: TGCGCCAGCAGCCAACGGCAGGGGGAACAGTTCTTC.

The CDR3 reads CASRRDSSGEQYF. The CDR3 coding sequence is TGTGCCAGTAGACGGGACAGCTCGGGCGAGCAGTACTTC. The V gene is TRBV19, the J gene TRBJ2-7; 7 bases agree with TRBD1. Unmatched junction bases numbered 8, after V lost 6 bases and J lost 6 bases. CDR1 is LNHDA and CDR2 is SQIVND in the germline V gene (reference sequence). This CDR3 contains 13 residues. Together with reference TRBV19 and TRBJ2-7, the CDR3 gives the full variable domain: DGGITQSPKYLFRKEGQNVTLSCEQNLNHDAMYWYRQDPGQGLRLIYYSQIVNDFQKGDIAEGYSVSREKKESFPLTVTSAQKNPTAFYLCASRRDSSGEQYFGPGTRLTVT.

The CDR3 protein is CASSHPYTEAFF. The CDR3 DNA sequence: TGTGCCAGCAGCCACCCCTACACTGAAGCTTTCTTT. The rearrangement links TRBV14 to TRBJ1-1; D not certain. CDR1 SGHDN and CDR2 FVKESK come from the germline V gene. V was shortened by 3 bases and J by 3 bases, with 5 bases between the two germline ends. The CDR3 length is 12 residues. Full variable domain (rest looked up from reference TRBV14 and TRBJ1-1): EAGVTQFPSHSVIEKGQTVTLRCDPISGHDNLYWYRRVMGKEIKFLLHFVKESKQDESGMPNNRFLAERTGGTYSTLKVQPAELEDSGVYFCASSHPYTEAFFGQGTRLTVV.

V usage is TRBV7-2 and J usage is TRBJ1-1; a weak D match, TRBD1 (5 bases). Looked up from germline, CDR1 is SGHTA and CDR2 is FQGNSA. Trimming removed 1 base from V and 4 bases from J, with 10 bases in between. The CDR3 sequence is 14 residues long. The CDR3 region has the DNA TGTGCCAGCAGCTTAGGTGGGGGGGTCACTGAAGCTTTCTTT. Translating gives CASSLGGGVTEAFF.

This clone was recorded many times. The J gene is TRBJ1-5, the V gene TRBV2; 11 bases line up with TRBD1. Germline CDR1 and CDR2: SNHLY and FYNNEI. The length of the CDR3 is 14 residues. V lost 7 bases, J lost 5 bases, and 4 bases stayed unmatched. The CDR3 region has the DNA TGTGCCAGCATGAGGGACAGGGGGGATCAGCCCCAGCATTTT. Its translation: CASMRDRGDQPQHF.

The V call is TRBV5-6, the J call TRBJ2-7, with a possible D match to TRBD2 (6 bases). Per the germline V gene, CDR1 is SGHDT and CDR2 is YYEEEE. CDR3 length: 14 residues. V was trimmed by 6 bases and J by 3 bases, leaving 16 bases between them. For the CDR3, the DNA is TGTGCCAGCAAGGAGGGACTCTCCATCTACGAGCAGTACTTC. Amino acid sequence: CASKEGLSIYEQYF.

The chain combines TRBV28 with TRBJ2-7, with 7 bases that match TRBD2. The ends lost 7 bases at V and 7 bases at J; junction bases unmatched: 16. The CDR3 totals 15 residues. CDR1 MDHEN and CDR2 SYDVKM come from the germline V gene. The CDR3 region has the DNA TGTGCCAGCACTCCCCACGGGACGGTGGGAGGGGAGCAGTACTTC. Its protein is CASTPHGTVGGEQYF. Filled out from reference TRBV28 and TRBJ2-7, the complete variable domain reads DVKVTQSSRYLVKRTGEKVFLECVQDMDHENMFWYRQDPGLGLRLIYFSYDVKMKEKGDIPEGYSVSREKKERFSLILESASTNQTSMYLCASTPHGTVGGEQYFGPGTRLTVT.

The J gene is TRBJ1-2, the V gene TRBV4-2; D call uncertain. The germline V and J ends were trimmed by 0 bases and 2 bases, with 10 bases remaining between them. This CDR3 spans 15 amino acids. CDR1 and CDR2 (germline): LGHNA, YNFKEQ. The CDR3 region is CASSQEADSNYGYTF. The CDR3 DNA is TGTGCCAGCAGCCAAGAAGCCGATTCCAACTATGGCTACACCTTC.

This clone was counted only a few times. This rearrangement joins TRBV6-6 to TRBJ1-4; tentative D call: TRBD1 (5 bases). Trimming pared 5 bases from V and 0 bases from J, leaving 7 bases between. This CDR3 spans 14 amino acids. Per germline, CDR1 MNHNY and CDR2 SVGAGI (reference sequence). The CDR3 loop is CASSQTATNEKLFF. The DNA of the CDR3 is TGTGCCAGCAGTCAGACAGCAACTAATGAAAAACTGTTTTTT.

The chain is built from TRBV2 and TRBJ2-3; 7 bases are shared with TRBD2. CDR3 size: 14 residues. The V gene end was trimmed by 5 bases and the J gene end by 7 bases; junction bases not matched to a gene: 9. Germline V gene lookup returns CDR1 SNHLY and CDR2 FYNNEI. DNA for the CDR3: TGTGCCAGCAGTCGGGACGGCGGGGGAAATACGCAGTATTTT. This sequence encodes CASSRDGGGNTQYF.

V is TRBV28 and J is TRBJ2-7; tentative D call: TRBD1 (6 bases). This CDR3 region has 14 residues. Germline values: CDR1 MDHEN, CDR2 SYDVKM. V gave up 10 bases and J gave up 6 bases, with 22 bases separating them. CDR3 sequence: CATQFPRGSREQYF. For the CDR3, the DNA is TGTGCCACCCAGTTTCCCAGGGGATCCCGCGAGCAGTACTTC.

This chain joins TRBV4-1 and TRBJ2-7, with 10 nucleotides matching TRBD2. The CDR3 length is 14 residues. V lost 2 bases to trimming and J lost 4 bases; unmatched junction nucleotides: 2. Germline V gene sequence: CDR1 MGHRA, CDR2 YSYEKL. CDR3 nucleotides: TGCGCCAGCAGCCAACTAGCGGGAGCTTACGAGCAGTACTTC. It yields the protein CASSQLAGAYEQYF.